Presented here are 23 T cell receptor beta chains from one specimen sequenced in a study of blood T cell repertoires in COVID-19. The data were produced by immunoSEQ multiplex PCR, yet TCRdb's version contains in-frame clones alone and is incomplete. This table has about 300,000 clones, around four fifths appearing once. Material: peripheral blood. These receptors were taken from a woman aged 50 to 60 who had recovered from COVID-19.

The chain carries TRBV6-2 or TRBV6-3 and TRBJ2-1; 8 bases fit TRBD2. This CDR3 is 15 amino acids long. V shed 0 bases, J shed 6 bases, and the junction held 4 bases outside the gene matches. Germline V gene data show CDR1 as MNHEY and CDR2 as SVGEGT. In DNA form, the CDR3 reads TGTGCCAGCAGTTACTCAGGCGGGGGGTCCAATGAGCAGTTCTTC. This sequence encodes CASSYSGGGSNEQFF.

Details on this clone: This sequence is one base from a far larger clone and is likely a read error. CDR3 coding DNA: TGTGCCAGCAGTTTTACAGAGAACACTGAAGCTTTCTTT. It yields the protein CASSFTENTEAFF. The chain recombines TRBV12-3 or TRBV12-4 with TRBJ1-1; D not certain. V was shortened by 3 bases and J by 1 base, with 6 bases between the two germline ends. This CDR3 comprises 13 residues.

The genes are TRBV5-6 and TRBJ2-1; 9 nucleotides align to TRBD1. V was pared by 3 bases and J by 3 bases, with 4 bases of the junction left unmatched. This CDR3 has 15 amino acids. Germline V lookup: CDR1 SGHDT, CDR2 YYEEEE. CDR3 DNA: TGTGCCAGCAGCTCCAACAGGGGGCTCTACAATGAGCAGTTCTTC. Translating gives CASSSNRGLYNEQFF.

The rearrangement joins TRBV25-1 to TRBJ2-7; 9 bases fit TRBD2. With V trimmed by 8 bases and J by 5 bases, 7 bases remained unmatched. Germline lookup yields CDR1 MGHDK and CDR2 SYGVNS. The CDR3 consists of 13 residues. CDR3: CASGSGSVDEQYF. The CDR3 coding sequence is TGTGCCAGCGGTAGCGGGAGCGTCGACGAGCAGTACTTC.

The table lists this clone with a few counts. The CDR3 bases are TGCGCCAGCAGCCTCGGGACTAGCGAGCAGTTCTTC. It is translated as CASSLGTSEQFF. J is TRBJ2-1 and V is TRBV4-3, with 9 bases matching TRBD2. CDR1 LGHNA and CDR2 YSLEER come from the germline V gene. J lost 10 bases, V lost 4 bases, and 2 bases had no gene match. The CDR3 has 12 amino acids.

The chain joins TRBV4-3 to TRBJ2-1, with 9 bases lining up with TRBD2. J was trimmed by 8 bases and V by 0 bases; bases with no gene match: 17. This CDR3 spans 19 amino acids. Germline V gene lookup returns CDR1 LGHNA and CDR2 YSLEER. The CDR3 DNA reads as TGCGCCAGCAGCCAAGACGGACTCAGAGCGGGAGGAGAGCGGTATGAGCAGTTCTTC. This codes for CASSQDGLRAGGERYEQFF.

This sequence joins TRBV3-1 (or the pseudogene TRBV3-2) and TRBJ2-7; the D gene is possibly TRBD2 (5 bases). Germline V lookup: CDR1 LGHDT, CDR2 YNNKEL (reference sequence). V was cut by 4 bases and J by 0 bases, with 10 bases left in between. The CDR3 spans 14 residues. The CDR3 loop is CASSPREGSYEQYF. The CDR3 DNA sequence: TGTGCCAGCAGCCCAAGAGAGGGCTCCTACGAGCAGTACTTC.

The CDR3 bases are TGTGCCAGCAGCTTAGGTGGGACTAGCTTACGCGAGCAGTTCTTC. It yields the protein CASSLGGTSLREQFF. The genes are TRBV7-2 and TRBJ2-1; 9 bases line up with TRBD2. Germline loops: CDR1 SGHTA, CDR2 FQGNSA. V dropped 1 base and J dropped 10; count of bases not matched to a gene: 8. This CDR3 has 15 amino acids.

CDR3 protein: CASTLASSTDTQYF. CDR3 bases: TGTGCCAGCACCCTAGCATCTAGCACAGATACGCAGTATTTT. The chain is built from TRBV9 and TRBJ2-3; a possible D gene is TRBD2 (5 bases). Germline loops: CDR1 SGDLS, CDR2 YYNGEE. There are 14 residues in the CDR3. V lost 6 bases to trimming and J lost 0 bases, with 11 bases between them. Full variable domain (rest looked up from reference TRBV9 and TRBJ2-3): DSGVTQTPKHLITATGQRVTLRCSPRSGDLSVYWYQQSLDQGLQFLIQYYNGEERAKGNILERFSAQQFPDLHSELNLSSLELGDSALYFCASTLASSTDTQYFGPGTRLTVL.

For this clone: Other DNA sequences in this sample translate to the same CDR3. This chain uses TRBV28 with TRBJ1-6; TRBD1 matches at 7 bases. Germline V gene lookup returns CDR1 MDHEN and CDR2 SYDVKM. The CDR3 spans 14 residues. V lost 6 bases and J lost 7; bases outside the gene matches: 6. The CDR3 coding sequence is TGTGCCAGCAGCCCGACAGGGTACAATTCACCCCTCCACTTT. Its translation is CASSPTGYNSPLHF.

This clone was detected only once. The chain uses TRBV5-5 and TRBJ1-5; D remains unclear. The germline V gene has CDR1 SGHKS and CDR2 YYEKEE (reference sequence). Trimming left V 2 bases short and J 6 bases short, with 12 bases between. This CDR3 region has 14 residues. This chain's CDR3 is CASSFTMISQPQHF. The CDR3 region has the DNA TGTGCCAGCAGCTTTACAATGATAAGTCAGCCCCAGCATTTT.

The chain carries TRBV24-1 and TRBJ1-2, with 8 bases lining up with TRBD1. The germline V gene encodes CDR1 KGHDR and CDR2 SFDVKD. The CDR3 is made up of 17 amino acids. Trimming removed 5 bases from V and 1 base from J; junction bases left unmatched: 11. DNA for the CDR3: TGTGCCACCAGTGGTCTCCAAGGACAGGGAGGTAACTATGGCTACACCTTC. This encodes CATSGLQGQGGNYGYTF.

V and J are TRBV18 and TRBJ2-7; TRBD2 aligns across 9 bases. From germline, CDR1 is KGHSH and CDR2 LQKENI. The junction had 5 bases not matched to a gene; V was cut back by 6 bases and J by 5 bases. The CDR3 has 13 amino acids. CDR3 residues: CASSPGLADEQYF. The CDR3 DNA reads TGTGCCAGCTCCCCGGGACTAGCTGACGAGCAGTACTTC.

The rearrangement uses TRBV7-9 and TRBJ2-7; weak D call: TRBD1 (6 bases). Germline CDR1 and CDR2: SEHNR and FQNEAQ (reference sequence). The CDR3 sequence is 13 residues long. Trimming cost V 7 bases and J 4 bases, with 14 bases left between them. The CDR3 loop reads CASTLDSLYEQYF. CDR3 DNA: TGTGCCAGCACCCTGGACAGTCTGTACGAGCAGTACTTC.

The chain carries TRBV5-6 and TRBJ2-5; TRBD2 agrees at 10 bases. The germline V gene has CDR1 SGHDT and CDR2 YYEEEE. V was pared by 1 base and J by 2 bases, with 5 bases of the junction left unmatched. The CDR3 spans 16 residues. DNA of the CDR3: TGTGCCAGCAGCTTGCCCGGACTAGCGGCGCAAGAGACCCAGTACTTC. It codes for CASSLPGLAAQETQYF.

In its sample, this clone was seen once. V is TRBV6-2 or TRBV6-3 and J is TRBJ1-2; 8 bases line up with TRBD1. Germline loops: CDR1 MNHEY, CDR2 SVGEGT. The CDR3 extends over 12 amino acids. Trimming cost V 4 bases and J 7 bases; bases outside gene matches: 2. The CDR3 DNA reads TGTGCCAGCAGTTCTCAGGGGGCTGGCTACACCTTC. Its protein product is CASSSQGAGYTF.

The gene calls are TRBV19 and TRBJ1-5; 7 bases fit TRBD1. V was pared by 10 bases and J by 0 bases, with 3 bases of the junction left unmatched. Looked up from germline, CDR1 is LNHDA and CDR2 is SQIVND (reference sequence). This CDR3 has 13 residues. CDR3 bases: TGTGCCACAGGGACAGCTAGCAATCAGCCCCAGCATTTT. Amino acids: CATGTASNQPQHF.

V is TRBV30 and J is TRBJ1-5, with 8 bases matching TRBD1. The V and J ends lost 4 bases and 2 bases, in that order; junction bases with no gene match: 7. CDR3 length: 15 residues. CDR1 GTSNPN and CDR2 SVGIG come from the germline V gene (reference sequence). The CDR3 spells CAWTQGAGGNQPQHF. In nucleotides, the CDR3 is TGTGCCTGGACCCAGGGGGCGGGTGGCAATCAGCCCCAGCATTTT.

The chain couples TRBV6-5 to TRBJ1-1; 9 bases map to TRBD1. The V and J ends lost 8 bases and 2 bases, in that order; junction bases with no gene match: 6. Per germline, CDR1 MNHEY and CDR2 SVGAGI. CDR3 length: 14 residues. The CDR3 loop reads CASCRDRANTEAFF. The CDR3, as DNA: TGTGCCAGCTGCCGGGACAGGGCCAACACTGAAGCTTTCTTT.

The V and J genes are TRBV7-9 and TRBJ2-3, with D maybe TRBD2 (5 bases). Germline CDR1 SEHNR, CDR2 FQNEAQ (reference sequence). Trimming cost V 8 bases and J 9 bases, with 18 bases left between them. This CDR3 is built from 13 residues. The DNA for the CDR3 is TGTGCCAGCGAGGACTCGTTGCCATACACGCAGTATTTT. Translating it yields CASEDSLPYTQYF.

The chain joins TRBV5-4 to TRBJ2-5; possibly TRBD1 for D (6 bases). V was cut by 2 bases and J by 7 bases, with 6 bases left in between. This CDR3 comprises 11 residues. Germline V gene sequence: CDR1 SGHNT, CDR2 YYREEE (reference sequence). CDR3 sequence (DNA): TGTGCCAGCAGCTTAGGGGGGACCCAGTACTTC. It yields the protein CASSLGGTQYF.

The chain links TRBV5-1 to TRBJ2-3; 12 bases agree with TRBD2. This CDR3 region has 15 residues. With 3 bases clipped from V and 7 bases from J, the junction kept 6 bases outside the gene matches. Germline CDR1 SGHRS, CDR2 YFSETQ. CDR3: CASSSTSGSANTQYF. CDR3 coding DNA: TGCGCCAGCAGCTCGACTAGCGGGAGTGCAAATACGCAGTATTTT.

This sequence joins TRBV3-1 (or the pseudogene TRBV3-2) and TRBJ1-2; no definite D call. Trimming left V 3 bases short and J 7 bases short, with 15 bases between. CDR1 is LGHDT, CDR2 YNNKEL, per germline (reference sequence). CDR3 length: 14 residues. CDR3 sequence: CASSHGREVSGYTF. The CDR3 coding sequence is TGTGCCAGCAGCCATGGACGGGAAGTTTCTGGCTACACCTTC.